This T cell receptor beta chain was captured by sequencing in a study of siplizumab effects on memory and regulatory T cells. Assay used: immunoSEQ multiplex PCR; TCRdb lists only in-frame clones, some missing. The profile covers about 91,000 clones, with about 96% appearing a single time and around 0.03% taken by the ten largest. The germline V gene has CDR1 MNHEY and CDR2 SVGAGI. The CDR3 totals 12 residues. The V and J ends lost 4 bases and 4 bases respectively, with 7 bases between them. The chain joins TRBV6-5 to TRBJ1-2; D gene unclear. The source material was naive CD4+ T cells sorted from blood. The sequence was obtained from a human donor in good health. CDR3 bases: TGTGCCAGCAGTTTCGGGCCCTATGGCTACACCTTC. This codes for CASSFGPYGYTF.